This T cell receptor (beta chain) was identified during a study of OX40 agonist ivuxolimab in advanced cancers. Study in general: Ivuxolimab, which patients received intravenously every 2 weeks, was dosed at 0.01 to 10 mg/kg. Overall study results and limits: CD8+ T cells were the subset that, on average, had more expanded clones than CD4+.

As to this clone: The antigen is undetermined.

CDR1 and CDR2 from the germline V gene are SNHLY and FYNNEI. This CDR3 is 14 amino acids long. V lost 0 bases to trimming and J lost 4 bases, with 7 bases between them. TCRdb's table, derived via immunoSEQ multiplex PCR, lists solely in-frame clones and lacks some. This table has some 69,000 clones, about nine tenths appearing once. V is TRBV2 and J is TRBJ1-5, with D unresolved. Material: CD4+ or CD8+ T cells sorted from blood, obtained in a trial of the OX40 agonist ivuxolimab. The source is an adult with an advanced solid tumor such as melanoma, head and neck, liver or kidney cancer. The CDR3 DNA follows: TGTGCCAGCAGTGAAGCAAGCAGAAATCAGCCCCAGCATTTT. Protein product: CASSEASRNQPQHF. The full variable domain, completed using reference TRBV2 and TRBJ1-5, is EPEVTQTPSHQVTQMGQEVILRCVPISNHLYFYWYRQILGQKVEFLVSFYNNEISEKSEIFDDQFSVERPDGSNFTLKIRSTKLEDSAMYFCASSEASRNQPQHFGDGTRLSIL.